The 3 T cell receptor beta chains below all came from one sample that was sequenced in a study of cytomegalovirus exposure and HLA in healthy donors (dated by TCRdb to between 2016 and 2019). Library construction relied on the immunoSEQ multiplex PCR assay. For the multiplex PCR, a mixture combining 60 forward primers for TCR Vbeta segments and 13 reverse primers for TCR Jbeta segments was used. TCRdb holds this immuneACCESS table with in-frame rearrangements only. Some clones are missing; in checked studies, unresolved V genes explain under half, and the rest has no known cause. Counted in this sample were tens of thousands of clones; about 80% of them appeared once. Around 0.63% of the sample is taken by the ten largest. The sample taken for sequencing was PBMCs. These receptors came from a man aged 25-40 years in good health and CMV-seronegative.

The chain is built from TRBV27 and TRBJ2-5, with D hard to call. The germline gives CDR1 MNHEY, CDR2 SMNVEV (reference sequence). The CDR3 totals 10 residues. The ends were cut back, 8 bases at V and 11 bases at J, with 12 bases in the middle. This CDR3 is CASGLRQQYF. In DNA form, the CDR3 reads TGTGCCAGCGGCCTGAGGCAGCAGTACTTC.

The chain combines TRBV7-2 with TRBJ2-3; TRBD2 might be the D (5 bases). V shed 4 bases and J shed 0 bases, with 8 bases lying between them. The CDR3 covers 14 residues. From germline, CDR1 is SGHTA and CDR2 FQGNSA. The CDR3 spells CASSSSGSTDTQYF. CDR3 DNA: TGTGCCAGCAGCTCAAGCGGAAGCACAGATACGCAGTATTTT.

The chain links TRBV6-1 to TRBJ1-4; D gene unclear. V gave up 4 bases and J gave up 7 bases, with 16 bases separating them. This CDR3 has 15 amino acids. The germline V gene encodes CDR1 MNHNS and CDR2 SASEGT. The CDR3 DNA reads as TGTGCCAGCAGTGGAACGAGGGCCTCTGCTGAAAAACTGTTTTTT. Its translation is CASSGTRASAEKLFF.